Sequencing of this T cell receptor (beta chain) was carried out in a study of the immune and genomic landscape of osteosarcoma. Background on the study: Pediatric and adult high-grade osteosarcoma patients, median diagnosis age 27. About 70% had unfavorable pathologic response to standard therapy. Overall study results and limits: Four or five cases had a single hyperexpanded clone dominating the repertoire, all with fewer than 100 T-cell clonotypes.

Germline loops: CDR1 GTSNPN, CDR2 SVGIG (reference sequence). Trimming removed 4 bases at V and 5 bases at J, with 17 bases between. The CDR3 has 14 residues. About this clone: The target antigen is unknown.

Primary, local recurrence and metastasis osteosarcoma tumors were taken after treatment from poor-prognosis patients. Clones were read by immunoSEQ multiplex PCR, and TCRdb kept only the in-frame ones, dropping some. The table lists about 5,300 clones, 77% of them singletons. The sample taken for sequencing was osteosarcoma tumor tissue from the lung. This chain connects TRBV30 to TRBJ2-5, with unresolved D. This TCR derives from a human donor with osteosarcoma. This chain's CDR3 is CAWTTAPGSETQYF. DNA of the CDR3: TGTGCCTGGACGACGGCCCCGGGCTCCGAGACCCAGTACTTC.